These T cell receptor beta chains were read from a single sample in a study of blood T cell repertoires in COVID-19. Profiled with immunoSEQ multiplex PCR; TCRdb holds only in-frame clones, not every one. This sample has about 120,000 clones, with around 83% found just once. Sequenced sample: PBMCs or T cells enriched from blood (not recorded which). These receptor sequences come from a woman aged 25 to 39 who had recovered from COVID-19. The CDR3 runs from the conserved cysteine through the conserved F or W. D genes are given only for firm matches. Clone size is given for some rows only: seen once, a few or many times, or a class if the clone is expanded.

TRBJ1-6,few,TRBV5-4,-,TGTGCCAGCACCTCGCGGGGGGCTTATAATTCACCCCTCCACTTT,CASTSRGAYNSPLHF
TRBJ1-1,-,TRBV10-3,-,TGTGCCATCAGTGAGTCCGGCAGGGGGAACACTGAAGCTTTCTTT,CAISESGRGNTEAFF
TRBJ2-5,-,TRBV28,TRBD2,TGTGCCAGCAGCTCTCCGGGACTAGCGGCCCTCCAAGAGACCCAGTACTTC,CASSSPGLAALQETQYF
TRBJ2-1,-,TRBV9,TRBD1,TGTGCCAGCAGCAGGACAGGCCGCAATGAGCAGTTCTTC,CASSRTGRNEQFF
TRBJ2-1,-,TRBV7-8,TRBD1,TGTGCCAGCAGCCCCTTGGGTGGGACAGGCTACAATGAGCAGTTCTTC,CASSPLGGTGYNEQFF
TRBJ1-2,-,TRBV28,TRBD1,TGTGCCAGCAGTAAAATCCGTAGGACAGGGGGCCGTAACTATGGCTACACCTTC,CASSKIRRTGGRNYGYTF
TRBJ2-7,-,TRBV6-5,TRBD2,TGTGCCAGCAGACTAGCGGGAGCCTACGAGCAGTACTTC,CASRLAGAYEQYF
TRBJ1-6,-,TRBV30,-,TGTGCCTGGAGCCAGGATAATTCACCCCTCCACTTT,CAWSQDNSPLHF
TRBJ2-2,-,TRBV7-2,TRBD1,TGTGCCAGCAGGCGGACAGGGGGCACGAACACCGGGGAGCTGTTTTTT,CASRRTGGTNTGELFF
TRBJ2-5,-,TRBV7-2,TRBD2,TGTGCCAGCAGCTCTAGCGGGAGACAAGAGACCCAGTACTTC,CASSSSGRQETQYF
TRBJ2-7,-,TRBV11-3,-,TGTGCCAGCAGCTTAGCCCCAGCCTACGAGCAGTACTTC,CASSLAPAYEQYF
TRBJ1-5,-,TRBV28,-,TGTGCCAGCAGTTTACTTAGGGATTGGCAGGGGTCCAACCAGCCCCAGCATTTT,CASSLLRDWQGSNQPQHF
TRBJ2-5,once,TRBV6-5,-,TGTGCCAGCAGCCGGCCCCAGACAAGGGAGACCCAGTACTTC,CASSRPQTRETQYF
TRBJ1-1,-,TRBV28,TRBD1,TGTGCCAGCAGGACGACAGGGTACGGCACTGAAGCTTTCTTT,CASRTTGYGTEAFF
TRBJ2-1,-,TRBV7-9,TRBD2,TGTGCCAGCTCCCCGGGAGGGTACTACAATGAGCAGTTCTTC,CASSPGGYYNEQFF
TRBJ2-1,once,TRBV4-1,-,TGCGCCAGCAGCGACATGGACAATGAGCAGTTCTTC,CASSDMDNEQFF
TRBJ1-5,-,TRBV2,TRBD1,TGTGCCAGCACTCTTCGACAGGGGGTGGGTCAGCCCCAGCATTTT,CASTLRQGVGQPQHF
TRBJ2-2,-,TRBV9,-,TGTGCCAGCAGCGTAGTTGAGAGGGCGAACACCGGGGAGCTGTTTTTT,CASSVVERANTGELFF
TRBJ1-2,-,TRBV12-3/TRBV12-4,-,TGTGCCAGCACCTTACCCCCGACAGTTGGCTACACCTTC,CASTLPPTVGYTF
TRBJ1-2,once,TRBV18,-,TGTGCCAGCTCACCCTACGGGGGTTTCATCAGCGCTAACTATGGCTACACCTTC,CASSPYGGFISANYGYTF
TRBJ2-5,once,TRBV7-8,TRBD2,TGTGCCAGCAGCTTAGTACTAGCGGAGACCCAGTACTTC,CASSLVLAETQYF
TRBJ2-1,-,TRBV4-1,TRBD2,TGCGCCAGCAGCCAGGGGCTCCTAGCGGGAGGTTACAATGAGCAGTTCTTC,CASSQGLLAGGYNEQFF
TRBJ1-2,-,TRBV5-1,TRBD1,TGCGCCAGCAGCTCCCCGGGACAGGTCTATGGCTACACCTTC,CASSSPGQVYGYTF
TRBJ2-7,-,TRBV5-1,-,TGCGCCAGCAGCCCGGGTGGGACAAACTACGAGCAGTACTTC,CASSPGGTNYEQYF
TRBJ2-1,-,TRBV19,TRBD2,TGTGCCAGTCTCAGCGGGAGGGCCCCCAATGAGCAGTTCTTC,CASLSGRAPNEQFF
TRBJ2-2,once,TRBV7-9,-,TGTGCCAGCAGCTTCGGGAGACGGGACCCCTCCACCGGGGAGCTGTTTTTT,CASSFGRRDPSTGELFF
TRBJ2-5,-,TRBV7-7,TRBD1,TGTGCTAGCAGTCCCGGGACAGGGGGCTTCGAGACCCAGTACTTC,CASSPGTGGFETQYF
TRBJ1-2,-,TRBV24-1,TRBD1,TGTGCCACCAGTCCCGGACAGGGCTATGGCTACACCTTC,CATSPGQGYGYTF
TRBJ2-7,few,TRBV2,-,TGTGCCAGCTCTCCCCTTAGCTCCTACGAGCAGTACTTC,CASSPLSSYEQYF
TRBJ2-1,-,TRBV3-1/TRBV3-2,TRBD2,TGTGCCAGCAGACAAACTAGCGGGAGGGGCTACAATGAGCAGTTCTTC,CASRQTSGRGYNEQFF
TRBJ1-5,few,TRBV6-5,-,TGTGCCAGCAGCCCCGCGGGGGGGGATTATCAGCCCCAGCATTTT,CASSPAGGDYQPQHF
TRBJ2-7,few,TRBV7-7,TRBD2,TGTGCCAGCAGCTTCGTCCCGGGACTAGCGGGGAGGGGAAAATCTCACGAGCAGTACTTC,CASSFVPGLAGRGKSHEQYF
TRBJ1-1,-,TRBV7-9,-,TGTGCCAGCAGCCCTACAGGGTTGAACACTGAAGCTTTCTTT,CASSPTGLNTEAFF
TRBJ2-5,once,TRBV9,-,TGTGCCAGCAGCGTAGCGGGGGGCGAGACCCAGTACTTC,CASSVAGGETQYF
TRBJ1-1,-,TRBV2,-,TGTGCCAGCAGTGGGGGGGTGAACACTGAAGCTTTCTTT,CASSGGVNTEAFF
TRBJ1-1,once,TRBV30,TRBD1,TGTGCCTGGAGTTGGACAGGGGGCACTGAAGCTTTCTTT,CAWSWTGGTEAFF